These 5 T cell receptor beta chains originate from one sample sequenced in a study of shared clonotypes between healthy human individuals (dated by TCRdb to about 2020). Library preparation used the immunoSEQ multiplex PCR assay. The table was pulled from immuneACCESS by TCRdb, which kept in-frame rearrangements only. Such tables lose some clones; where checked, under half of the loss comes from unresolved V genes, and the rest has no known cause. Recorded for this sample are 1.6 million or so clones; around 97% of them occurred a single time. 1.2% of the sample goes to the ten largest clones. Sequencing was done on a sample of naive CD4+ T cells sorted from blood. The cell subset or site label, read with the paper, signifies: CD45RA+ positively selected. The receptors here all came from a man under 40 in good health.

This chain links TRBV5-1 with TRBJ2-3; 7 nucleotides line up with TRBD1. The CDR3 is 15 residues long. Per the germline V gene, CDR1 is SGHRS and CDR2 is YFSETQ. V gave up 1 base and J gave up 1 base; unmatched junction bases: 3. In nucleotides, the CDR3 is TGCGCCAGCAGCTTGTGGGGGACAGGCACAGATACGCAGTATTTT. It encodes CASSLWGTGTDTQYF.

The CDR3 coding sequence is TGTGCCAGCAGCCCCAACGAAGAGACCCAGTACTTC. Protein sequence: CASSPNEETQYF. This rearrangement joins TRBV5-5 to TRBJ2-5; no reliable D call. V was shortened by 4 bases and J by 3 bases, with 7 bases between the two germline ends. Germline CDR1 SGHKS, CDR2 YYEKEE (reference sequence). The CDR3 covers 12 residues.

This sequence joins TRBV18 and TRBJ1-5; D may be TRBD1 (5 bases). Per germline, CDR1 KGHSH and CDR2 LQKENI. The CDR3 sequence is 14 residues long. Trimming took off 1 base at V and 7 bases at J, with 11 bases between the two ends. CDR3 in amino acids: CASSPLARDQPQHF. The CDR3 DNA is TGTGCCAGCTCACCACTCGCCAGGGACCAGCCCCAGCATTTT.

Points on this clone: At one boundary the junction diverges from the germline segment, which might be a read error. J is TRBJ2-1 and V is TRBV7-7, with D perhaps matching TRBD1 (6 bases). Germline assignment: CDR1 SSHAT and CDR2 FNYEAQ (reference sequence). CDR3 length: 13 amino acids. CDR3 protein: CASSQGRINEQFF. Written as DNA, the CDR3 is TGTGCTAGCAGCCAGGGGCGAATCAATGAGCAGTTCTTC.

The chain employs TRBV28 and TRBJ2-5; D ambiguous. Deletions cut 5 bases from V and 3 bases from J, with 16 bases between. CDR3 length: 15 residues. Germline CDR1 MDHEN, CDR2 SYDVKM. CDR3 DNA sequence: TGTGCCAGCAGTCCAAACGTGGGCAGCGAAGAGACCCAGTACTTC. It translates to CASSPNVGSEETQYF.